The 26 T cell receptor beta chains below were found in one sample sequenced in a study of regulatory and conventional T cells in RAG deficiency. Repertoires were generated with immunoSEQ multiplex PCR, while TCRdb's copy carries only in-frame clones and drops some. This table has around 10,000 clones, more than 70% appearing once. The sorted regulatory T cells were CD4+, CD25-high and CD127-low, with genomic DNA sequenced. The same sample was also used in a study of regulatory T cells. This second study says: Amplification used 52 TRBV primers and 13 TRBJ primers.

The material sequenced was Tregs sorted from blood. The receptors stem from a human donor in good health.

V and J are TRBV7-9 and TRBJ2-6; maybe TRBD2 (6 bases). From germline, CDR1 is SEHNR and CDR2 FQNEAQ (reference sequence). CDR3 length: 17 residues. Trimming pared 5 bases from V and 4 bases from J, leaving 18 bases between. CDR3 in DNA: TGTGCCAGCAGCAAAGGGATGGGGGGTACCGGGGCCAACGTCCTGACTTTC. It specifies CASSKGMGGTGANVLTF.

The CDR3 DNA follows: TGCGCCAGCAGTGCCCAGCGGTGGGAGACCCAGTACTTC. Encoded protein: CASSAQRWETQYF. This rearrangement joins TRBV10-1 to TRBJ2-5, with D possibly TRBD2 on 5 matching bases. Trimming removed 4 bases from V and 5 bases from J, with 11 bases in between. Germline lookup yields CDR1 WNHNN and CDR2 SYGVQD (reference sequence). The CDR3 has 13 amino acids.

The chain recombines TRBV11-2 with TRBJ2-7; 10 nucleotides align to TRBD1. Germline V gene lookup returns CDR1 SGHAT and CDR2 FQNNGV. The CDR3 has 15 amino acids. With V trimmed by 4 bases and J by 4 bases, 7 bases remained unmatched. CDR3 region: CASSSGTGAQYEQYF. CDR3 in DNA: TGTGCCAGCAGCTCGGGGACAGGGGCACAGTACGAGCAGTACTTC.

The chain uses TRBV5-8 and TRBJ2-6; TRBD1 is a possible D gene (6 bases). This CDR3 has 14 residues. Germline CDR1 reads SGHTS; CDR2 reads YDEGEE. The V end lost 4 bases, the J end lost 2 bases, and 7 bases lay between the germline ends. The CDR3 coding sequence is TGTGCCAGCAGCCGACAGGCTGGGGCCAACGTCCTGACTTTC. This codes for CASSRQAGANVLTF. Full variable domain (missing parts from reference TRBV5-8 and TRBJ2-6): EAGVTQSPTHLIKTRGQQATLRCSPISGHTSVYWYQQALGLGLQFLLWYDEGEERNRGNFPPRFSGRQFPNYSSELNVNALELEDSALYLCASSRQAGANVLTFGAGSRLTVL.

DNA of the CDR3: TGTGCCAGCAGCCCCCCTCGGCAGGAGAGTTATGGCTACACCTTC. It is translated as CASSPPRQESYGYTF. The chain couples TRBV28 to TRBJ1-2; D is uncertain. The CDR3 is 15 amino acids. Germline V gives CDR1 MDHEN, CDR2 SYDVKM. Trimming took off 6 bases at V and 5 bases at J, with 19 bases between the two ends.

This sequence joins TRBV6-1 and TRBJ2-7, with D perhaps matching TRBD1 (5 bases). Trimming cost V 0 bases and J 6 bases, with 9 bases left between them. The CDR3 spans 13 residues. Germline V gene lookup returns CDR1 MNHNS and CDR2 SASEGT. The CDR3 DNA is TGTGCCAGCAGTGAAGCGAGGACACCCGAGCAGTACTTC. This codes for CASSEARTPEQYF.

This clone is a singleton in its sample. The chain combines TRBV2 with TRBJ2-3; D is unclear. Trimming took off 6 bases at V and 0 bases at J, with 10 bases between the two ends. Germline CDR1 SNHLY, CDR2 FYNNEI. The CDR3 has 14 amino acids. This CDR3 is CASSPMISTDTQYF. The CDR3 DNA follows: TGTGCCAGCAGCCCAATGATTAGCACAGATACGCAGTATTTT.

This clone was detected once. The chain uses TRBV6-4 and TRBJ2-5, with D possibly being TRBD2 (5 bases). This CDR3 region has 16 residues. V gave up 4 bases and J gave up 5 bases, with 20 bases separating them. Germline V lookup: CDR1 MRHNA, CDR2 SNTAGT. As DNA, the CDR3 is TGTGCCAGCAGTGGTTCGCCCCGCCGGGATCGGGAGACCCAGTACTTC. Translation gives CASSGSPRRDRETQYF.

The chain has TRBV2 and TRBJ2-1, with TRBD2 matching 11 bases. Germline assignment: CDR1 SNHLY and CDR2 FYNNEI. The CDR3 is 13 residues long. V was pared by 7 bases and J by 10 bases, with 6 bases of the junction left unmatched. The CDR3 loop is CASTVLAGGEQFF. The CDR3, as DNA: TGTGCCAGCACCGTCCTAGCGGGAGGCGAGCAGTTCTTC.

The rearrangement joins TRBV28 to TRBJ1-5; D not resolved. V lost 4 bases and J 1 base, leaving 11 bases between the germline ends. CDR3 length equals 15 residues. Germline lookup yields CDR1 MDHEN and CDR2 SYDVKM. In DNA form, the CDR3 reads TGTGCCAGCAGTTCATCGGGGATAAGCAATCAGCCCCAGCATTTT. Protein: CASSSSGISNQPQHF.

This clone was seen a few times. The genes are TRBV15 and TRBJ1-3; unclear D gene. Germline V CDR1 and CDR2: LNHNV, YYDKDF (reference sequence). The CDR3 is 15 amino acids. V lost 0 bases and J 0 bases, leaving 6 bases between the germline ends. This CDR3 is CATSRDSFSGNTIYF. The CDR3 DNA sequence: TGTGCCACCAGCAGAGACAGCTTCTCTGGAAACACCATATATTTT. The full variable domain, in which reference TRBV15 and TRBJ1-3 provide the parts outside the CDR3, is DAMVIQNPRYQVTQFGKPVTLSCSQTLNHNVMYWYQQKSSQAPKLLFHYYDKDFNNEADTPDNFQSRRPNTSFCFLDIRSPGLGDTAMYLCATSRDSFSGNTIYFGEGSWLTVV.

This chain connects TRBV5-1 to TRBJ2-3, with TRBD1 matching 8 bases. Per the germline V gene, CDR1 is SGHRS and CDR2 is YFSETQ. V lost 0 bases, J lost 3 bases, and 6 bases stayed unmatched. The CDR3 consists of 16 residues. The CDR3, as DNA: TGCGCCAGCAGCTTGGGGGTGACAGGGGCTACAGATACGCAGTATTTT. It translates to CASSLGVTGATDTQYF.

The count of this clone is one. This chain connects TRBV6-1 to TRBJ1-5; TRBD1 matches 10 bases. Germline-derived CDR1 and CDR2 are MNHNS and SASEGT. The CDR3 is 17 residues long. The V and J ends lost 3 bases and 0 bases, in that order; junction bases with no gene match: 5. The CDR3 bases are TGTGCCAGCAGTGAGGGACAGGGGCAGGCTAGCAATCAGCCCCAGCATTTT. Translating it yields CASSEGQGQASNQPQHF.

The chain employs TRBV5-1 and TRBJ2-1; 15 nucleotides agree with TRBD2. Germline V gene sequence: CDR1 SGHRS, CDR2 YFSETQ. The CDR3 extends over 19 amino acids. The ends lost 0 bases at V and 0 bases at J; junction bases unmatched: 4. The CDR3 here is CASSLAGLAGGRSYNEQFF. The CDR3 nucleotides are TGCGCCAGCAGCTTGGCGGGACTAGCGGGGGGCCGCTCCTACAATGAGCAGTTCTTC.

The CDR3 reads CAISEQDKGRNSPLHF. For the CDR3, the DNA is TGTGCCATCAGTGAGCAGGATAAGGGTCGTAATTCACCCCTCCACTTT. V and J are TRBV10-3 and TRBJ1-6; the D is unclear. Germline V lookup: CDR1 ENHRY, CDR2 SYGVKD. The V and J ends lost 2 bases and 6 bases respectively, with 14 bases between them. The CDR3 is 16 amino acids.

This clone was recorded only once. The V and J genes are TRBV7-9 and TRBJ1-1; D remains unclear. Germline CDR1 and CDR2: SEHNR and FQNEAQ (reference sequence). CDR3 length equals 13 residues. V lost 1 base and J 1 base, leaving 4 bases between the germline ends. CDR3 nucleotide sequence: TGTGCCAGCAGCTTAGTGCGGAACACTGAAGCTTTCTTT. As protein: CASSLVRNTEAFF.

The V gene is TRBV7-2, the J gene TRBJ1-2; tentative D call: TRBD1 (5 bases). This CDR3 contains 15 residues. In germline, CDR1 is SGHTA, CDR2 FQGNSA. The V and J ends lost 5 bases and 4 bases respectively, with 17 bases between them. CDR3 loop: CASSPRQGSGYGYTF. The CDR3 DNA sequence: TGTGCCAGCAGCCCACGGCAGGGATCGGGCTATGGCTACACCTTC.

This chain connects TRBV20-1 to TRBJ2-7, with D hard to call. CDR3 size: 10 residues. The V gene's germline CDR1 is DFQATT and CDR2 SNEGSKA (reference sequence). V dropped 2 bases and J dropped 3 bases, with 2 bases sitting between them. The CDR3 DNA is TGCAGTGCTAGAAACTACGAGCAGTACTTC. Translated: CSARNYEQYF.

CDR3 loop: CASSPGTSDRETQYF. The CDR3 nucleotides read TGTGCCAGCAGCCCTGGGACTAGTGATAGAGAGACCCAGTACTTC. The chain is built from TRBV14 and TRBJ2-5, with 8 positions matching TRBD2. The CDR3 loop spans 15 amino acids. The V and J ends lost 4 bases and 4 bases, in that order; junction bases with no gene match: 8. The germline CDR1 and CDR2 sequences are SGHDN and FVKESK.

The rearrangement links TRBV5-1 to TRBJ2-5, with 8 bases fitting TRBD1. With the DNA end fitting TRBJ2-7 better, the J assignment may be wrong. Germline CDR1 is SGHRS and CDR2 is YFSETQ. This CDR3 contains 17 residues. This chain's CDR3 is CASSTLKTGQAAYEQYF. CDR3 in DNA: TGCGCCAGCAGCACGCTTAAGACGGGACAGGCCGCCTACGAGCAGTACTTC.

The chain combines TRBV4-2 with TRBJ2-7; 12 nucleotides line up with TRBD2. Germline CDR1 reads LGHNA; CDR2 reads YNFKEQ. The CDR3 runs 17 residues. V dropped 3 bases and J dropped 7; count of bases not matched to a gene: 13. CDR3 DNA: TGTGCCAGCAGCCACGTCAGTCTAGCGGGGGGGCCGCGGGAGCAGTACTTC. It translates to CASSHVSLAGGPREQYF.

This clone is a singleton in its sample. The chain couples TRBV18 to TRBJ2-7, with 7 bases lining up with TRBD1. The V gene's germline CDR1 is KGHSH and CDR2 LQKENI. V lost 8 bases, J lost 2 bases, and 12 bases stayed unmatched. CDR3 length equals 15 residues. CDR3 protein: CASQEIVGTAYEQYF. CDR3 nucleotides: TGTGCCAGCCAAGAAATTGTCGGGACAGCCTACGAGCAGTACTTC.

The chain carries TRBV14 and TRBJ1-1, with D possibly matching TRBD1 (6 bases). V shed 1 base and J shed 11 bases, with 11 bases lying between them. The CDR3 is 12 amino acids. Germline V gene lookup returns CDR1 SGHDN and CDR2 FVKESK. This CDR3 is CASSQGGPGAFF. The CDR3, as DNA: TGTGCCAGCAGCCAAGGGGGGCCAGGGGCTTTCTTT.

The gene calls are TRBV18 and TRBJ2-7; D remains unclear. This CDR3 contains 12 residues. V lost 0 bases to trimming and J lost 6 bases, with 6 bases between them. Germline CDR1 KGHSH, CDR2 LQKENI. CDR3 protein: CASSPPEAEQYF. The CDR3 nucleotides are TGTGCCAGCTCACCACCCGAAGCCGAGCAGTACTTC.

The chain couples TRBV19 to TRBJ2-1; TRBD1 matches at 12 bases. V lost 5 bases to trimming and J lost 6 bases; unmatched junction nucleotides: 5. Germline loops: CDR1 LNHDA, CDR2 SQIVND (reference sequence). This CDR3 spans 15 amino acids. Written as DNA, the CDR3 is TGTGCCAGTAGTTCCCCGGGACAGGGGGCCAATGAGCAGTTCTTC. Translating gives CASSSPGQGANEQFF.

The chain has TRBV10-3 and TRBJ1-1; D remains unclear. V lost 0 bases, J lost 4 bases, and 12 bases lay in between. CDR1 ENHRY and CDR2 SYGVKD come from the germline V gene. The CDR3 is 15 amino acids. CDR3 protein: CAISESDGRGTEAFF. The CDR3 bases are TGTGCCATCAGTGAGTCCGATGGTCGGGGCACTGAAGCTTTCTTT.